The 15 T cell receptor beta chains below all came from one sample that was sequenced in a study of blood T cells in healthy people across ages. Using a J-beta primer mix together with a sample-barcoded 5' primer, a second PCR was run for about 6 to 12 cycles. Via MiXCR, TCRdb re-called the 5' RACE reads, giving one row per CDR3 protein. The table includes fewer than 600,000 distinct CDR3 sequences, about 27% detected once. The same sample was also studied in work on T cells of mothers and their children.

The sequencing sample was made of blood. The receptors were sampled from a boy aged 2-9 years in good health.

V gene TRBV7-2 combines with J gene TRBJ2-3; 9 nucleotides match TRBD2. The V and J ends lost 5 bases and 6 bases, in that order; junction bases with no gene match: 12. The CDR3 loop spans 16 amino acids. Germline CDR1 reads SGHTA; CDR2 reads FQGNSA. For the CDR3, the DNA is TGTGCCAGCAGCGTGCGTGGGACTAGCCTCTCCGATACGCAGTATTTT. Translated: CASSVRGTSLSDTQYF.

This clonotype appeared a few times. This chain joins TRBV27 and TRBJ2-7; D might be TRBD2 (5 bases). The CDR3 has 11 amino acids. Germline V gene lookup returns CDR1 MNHEY and CDR2 SMNVEV (reference sequence). The chain's CDR3 is CPGLSSYEQYF. The CDR3 DNA reads as TGTCCGGGGTTGAGCTCCTACGAGCAGTACTTC.

The chain uses TRBV29-1 and TRBJ1-2; D remains ambiguous. There are 12 residues in the CDR3. V shed 3 bases and J shed 3 bases, with 8 bases lying between them. Germline lookup yields CDR1 SQVTM and CDR2 ANQGSEA. The CDR3 spells CSVEYTDYGYTF. The CDR3 region has the DNA TGCAGCGTTGAGTACACAGACTATGGCTACACCTTC.

This clonotype has more than one count but fewer than ten. The chain's CDR3 is CATSRTVQETQYF. In nucleotides, the CDR3 is TGTGCCACCAGCAGGACTGTACAAGAGACCCAGTACTTC. The chain joins TRBV15 to TRBJ2-5, with D unclear. The germline V gene encodes CDR1 LNHNV and CDR2 YYDKDF (reference sequence). The CDR3 totals 13 residues. V was cut by 3 bases and J by 2 bases, with 7 bases left in between. Using reference TRBV15 and TRBJ2-5 for the parts outside the CDR3, the full variable domain is DAMVIQNPRYQVTQFGKPVTLSCSQTLNHNVMYWYQQKSSQAPKLLFHYYDKDFNNEADTPDNFQSRRPNTSFCFLDIRSPGLGDTAMYLCATSRTVQETQYFGPGTRLLVL.

The chain combines TRBV12-3 or TRBV12-4 with TRBJ2-4; 16 positions match TRBD2. The junction had 14 bases not matched to a gene; V was cut back by 3 bases and J by 0 bases. The CDR3 is made up of 22 amino acids. The CDR3 region is CASSLGLAGGFSLLLAKNIQYF. CDR3 nucleotides: TGTGCCAGCAGTTTGGGACTAGCGGGGGGGTTTTCACTTCTATTAGCCAAAAACATTCAGTACTTC.

The chain is built from TRBV30 and TRBJ1-6; 9 positions agree with TRBD1. This CDR3 spans 15 amino acids. J gave up 6 bases and V 2 bases, and 5 bases lay outside the gene matches. The V gene's germline CDR1 is GTSNPN and CDR2 SVGIG (reference sequence). The CDR3 sequence: CAWSIPGQGNSPLHF. Written as DNA, the CDR3 is TGTGCCTGGAGTATCCCGGGACAGGGTAATTCACCCCTCCACTTT.

Note on this clonotype: One end of the junction fails to match germline, which may point to a read error. The chain has TRBV2 and TRBJ2-1, with 10 bases aligning to TRBD1. The germline V gene has CDR1 SNHLY and CDR2 FYNNEI. The CDR3 loop spans 15 amino acids. CDR3 loop: CASSPDWDRGGDLSF. As DNA, the CDR3 is TGTGCCAGCAGCCCTGATTGGGACAGGGGTGGAGACCTGTCCTTC.

The CDR3 DNA sequence: TGTGCCAGCAGCAGACAGGGGGATACCTACGAGCAGTACTTC. As protein: CASSRQGDTYEQYF. The V and J genes are TRBV2 and TRBJ2-7, with 9 bases aligning to TRBD1. J gave up 2 bases and V 6 bases, and 5 bases lay outside the gene matches. This CDR3 contains 14 residues. In germline, CDR1 is SNHLY, CDR2 FYNNEI.

The gene calls are TRBV9 and TRBJ2-5, with D uncertain. The germline CDR1 and CDR2 sequences are SGDLS and YYNGEE. The CDR3 has 15 amino acids. V dropped 3 bases and J dropped 2 bases, with 14 bases sitting between them. Here the CDR3 reads CASSALSPFQETQYF. DNA for the CDR3: TGTGCCAGCAGCGCACTCTCTCCATTTCAAGAGACCCAGTACTTC.

This clonotype came up once. This chain joins TRBV30 and TRBJ2-1; 8 nucleotides line up with TRBD1. The length of the CDR3 is 14 residues. Germline CDR1 GTSNPN, CDR2 SVGIG (reference sequence). The ends lost 5 bases at V and 4 bases at J; junction bases unmatched: 7. This CDR3 reads CAWDRGLGYNEQFF. For the CDR3, the DNA is TGTGCCTGGGACAGGGGCTTAGGGTACAATGAGCAGTTCTTC.

This chain joins TRBV4-1 and TRBJ2-2; D call uncertain. The CDR3 has 14 residues. Between the trimmed V and J ends, which lost 1 base and 5 bases, there was a span of 8 bases. CDR1 MGHRA and CDR2 YSYEKL come from the germline V gene. The CDR3 sequence: CASSQAQRTGELFF. CDR3 in DNA: TGCGCCAGCAGCCAAGCCCAAAGGACCGGGGAGCTGTTTTTT.

J is TRBJ2-2 and V is TRBV10-3, with 11 bases matching TRBD2. Germline V gene lookup returns CDR1 ENHRY and CDR2 SYGVKD. The CDR3 consists of 16 residues. V gave up 7 bases and J gave up 2 bases; unmatched junction bases: 6. CDR3 DNA sequence: TGTGCCATCAAATCTACTAGCGGGAGTAACACCGGGGAGCTGTTTTTT. Translating it yields CAIKSTSGSNTGELFF.

The chain links TRBV27 to TRBJ2-7; a weak D match, TRBD2 (6 bases). The ends were cut back, 5 bases at V and 6 bases at J, with 14 bases in the middle. Germline V lookup: CDR1 MNHEY, CDR2 SMNVEV (reference sequence). The CDR3 contains 13 residues. This chain's CDR3 is CASSPTQGLEQYF. The CDR3 coding sequence is TGTGCCAGCAGTCCCACCCAGGGACTCGAGCAGTACTTC.

The chain joins TRBV12-5 to TRBJ1-1; D is possibly TRBD1 (5 bases). Germline lookup yields CDR1 LGHNT and CDR2 FRNRAP. Trimming left V 2 bases short and J 8 bases short, with 24 bases between. The CDR3 is 17 amino acids. CDR3 bases: TGTGCTAGTGGTTTGCCCCCGACCGGTCAAAACGGGGGGGAAGCTTTCTTT. Protein product: CASGLPPTGQNGGEAFF.

This clonotype was seen a few times. V usage is TRBV7-6 and J usage is TRBJ2-5; 7 bases fit TRBD2. With 0 bases clipped from V and 5 bases from J, the junction kept 6 bases outside the gene matches. Germline V gene data show CDR1 as SGHVS and CDR2 as FNYEAQ. CDR3 length: 15 amino acids. The CDR3 DNA reads as TGTGCCAGCAGCTTAGCTTGGAGTAGCGGGGAGACCCAGTACTTC. Encoded protein: CASSLAWSSGETQYF. Supplemented by reference TRBV7-6 and TRBJ2-5, the full variable domain reads GAGVSQSPRYKVTKRGQDVALRCDPISGHVSLYWYRQALGQGPEFLTYFNYEAQQDKSGLPNDRFSAERPEGSISTLTIQRTEQRDSAMYRCASSLAWSSGETQYFGPGTRLLVL.